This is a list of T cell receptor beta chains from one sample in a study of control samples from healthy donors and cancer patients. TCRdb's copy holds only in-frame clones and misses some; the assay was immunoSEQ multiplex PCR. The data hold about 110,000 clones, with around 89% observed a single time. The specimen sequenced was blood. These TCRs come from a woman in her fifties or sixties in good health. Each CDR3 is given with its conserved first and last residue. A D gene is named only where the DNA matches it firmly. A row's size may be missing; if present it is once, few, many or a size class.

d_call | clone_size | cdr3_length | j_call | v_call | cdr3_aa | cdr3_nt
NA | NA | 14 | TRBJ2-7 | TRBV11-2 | CASSLEEVSYEQYF | TGTGCCAGCAGCTTAGAGGAAGTTTCCTACGAGCAGTACTTC
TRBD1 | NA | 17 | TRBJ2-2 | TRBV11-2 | CASSLGRTGVDTGELFF | TGTGCCAGCAGCTTAGGGCGGACAGGGGTGGACACCGGGGAGCTGTTTTTT
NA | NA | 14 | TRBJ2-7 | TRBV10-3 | CAISEQGFSYEQYF | TGTGCCATCAGTGAACAGGGCTTTTCCTACGAGCAGTACTTC
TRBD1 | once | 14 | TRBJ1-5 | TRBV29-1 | CSVRGGGTNQPQHF | TGCAGCGTGAGGGGAGGGGGCACCAATCAGCCCCAGCATTTT
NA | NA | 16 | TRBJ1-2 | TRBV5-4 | CASSSRNSESVYGYTF | TGTGCCAGCAGCTCAAGGAACAGCGAAAGTGTCTATGGCTACACCTTC
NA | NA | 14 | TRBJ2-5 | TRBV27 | CASYRRGGQETQYF | TGTGCCAGCTATAGGAGGGGGGGCCAAGAGACCCAGTACTTC
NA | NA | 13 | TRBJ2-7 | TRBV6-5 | CASSYLSSYEQYF | TGTGCCAGCAGTTACTTATCCTCCTACGAGCAGTACTTC
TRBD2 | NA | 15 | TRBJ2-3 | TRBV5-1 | CASSVNGLATDTQYF | TGCGCCAGCAGCGTTAACGGACTAGCCACAGATACGCAGTATTTT
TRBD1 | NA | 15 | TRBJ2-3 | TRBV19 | CASKGTDRDMDTQYF | TGTGCCAGCAAGGGTACAGACAGGGATATGGATACGCAGTATTTT
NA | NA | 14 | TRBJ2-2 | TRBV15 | CATSRDNGAGELFF | TGTGCCACCAGCAGAGATAATGGGGCCGGGGAGCTGTTTTTT
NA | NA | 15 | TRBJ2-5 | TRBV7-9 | CASSPNRESRETQYF | TGTGCCAGCAGTCCAAACAGGGAGAGTAGGGAGACCCAGTACTTC
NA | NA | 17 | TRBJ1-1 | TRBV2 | CASKSPGKKTVNTEAFF | TGTGCCAGCAAGTCCCCGGGTAAAAAGACGGTGAACACTGAAGCTTTCTTT
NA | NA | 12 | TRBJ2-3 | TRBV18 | CASSPRSDTQYF | TGTGCCAGCTCACCAAGGTCAGATACGCAGTATTTT
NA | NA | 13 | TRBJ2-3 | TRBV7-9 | CASNRVLTDTQYF | TGTGCCAGCAACCGCGTACTCACAGATACGCAGTATTTT
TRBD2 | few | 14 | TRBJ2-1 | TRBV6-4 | CASSAQREGSEQFF | TGTGCCAGCAGTGCCCAGCGGGAGGGTTCTGAGCAGTTCTTC
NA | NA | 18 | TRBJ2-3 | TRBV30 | CAWRRASGAARPADTQYF | TGTGCCTGGAGACGTGCCTCCGGGGCCGCAAGACCCGCAGATACGCAGTATTTT
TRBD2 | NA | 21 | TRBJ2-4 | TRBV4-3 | CASSQEISASGYPVAKNIQYF | TGCGCCAGCAGCCAAGAGATATCGGCTAGCGGTTATCCGGTGGCCAAAAACATTCAGTACTTC
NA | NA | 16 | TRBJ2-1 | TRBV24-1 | CATTQGGHQKGNEQFF | TGTGCCACCACTCAGGGGGGGCACCAAAAGGGCAATGAGCAGTTCTTC
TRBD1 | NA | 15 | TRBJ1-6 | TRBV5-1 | CASSLWTGGDSPLHF | TGCGCCAGCAGCCTTTGGACAGGGGGAGATTCACCCCTCCACTTT
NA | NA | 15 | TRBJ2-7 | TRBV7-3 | CASSLNPGLLYEQYF | TGTGCCAGCAGCTTAAACCCAGGCCTGCTATACGAGCAGTACTTC
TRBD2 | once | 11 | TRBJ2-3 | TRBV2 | CAGGGTDTQYF | TGTGCCGGGGGGGGGACAGATACGCAGTATTTT
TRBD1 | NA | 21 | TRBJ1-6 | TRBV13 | CASSSLGAGQGAAWFDSPLHF | TGTGCCAGCAGCTCCCTTGGGGCCGGACAGGGGGCGGCATGGTTTGATTCACCCCTCCACTTT
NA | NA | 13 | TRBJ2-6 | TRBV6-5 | CASTSSGANVLTF | TGTGCCAGCACGAGTTCTGGGGCCAACGTCCTGACTTTC
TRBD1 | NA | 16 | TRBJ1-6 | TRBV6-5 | CASSYSFGTGGSPLHF | TGTGCCAGCAGTTACTCATTCGGGACAGGGGGTTCACCCCTCCACTTT
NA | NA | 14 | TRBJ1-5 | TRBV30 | CAWSVLSLDQPQHF | TGTGCCTGGAGTGTACTATCATTGGATCAGCCCCAGCATTTT
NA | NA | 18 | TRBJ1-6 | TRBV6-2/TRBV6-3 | CASSYSTDESSYNSPLHF | TGTGCCAGCAGTTACTCGACAGATGAGAGCTCCTATAATTCACCCCTCCACTTT
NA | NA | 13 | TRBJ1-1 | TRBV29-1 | CSVEPGSNTEAFF | TGCAGCGTTGAACCGGGGTCGAACACTGAAGCTTTCTTT
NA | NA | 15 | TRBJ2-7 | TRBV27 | CASSFLGGLVYEQYF | TGTGCCAGCAGTTTCCTCGGGGGTTTGGTATACGAGCAGTACTTC
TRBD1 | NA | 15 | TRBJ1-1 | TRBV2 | CASSEVGTVNTEAFF | TGTGCCAGCAGTGAAGTAGGGACAGTGAACACTGAAGCTTTCTTT
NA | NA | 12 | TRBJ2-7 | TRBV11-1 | CASSFQGYEQYF | TGTGCCAGCAGCTTCCAGGGCTACGAGCAGTACTTC
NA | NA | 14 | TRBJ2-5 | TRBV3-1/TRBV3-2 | CASSPSYRQETQYF | TGTGCCAGCAGCCCGAGCTACAGACAAGAGACCCAGTACTTC
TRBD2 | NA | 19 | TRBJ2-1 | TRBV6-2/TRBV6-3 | CASSPGRLAGGDAYNEQFF | TGTGCCAGCAGCCCTGGGAGACTAGCGGGAGGAGATGCCTACAATGAGCAGTTCTTC
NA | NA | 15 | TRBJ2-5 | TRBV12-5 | CASGWLGGRQEAQYF | TGTGCTAGTGGTTGGCTAGGGGGGAGGCAAGAGGCCCAGTACTTC
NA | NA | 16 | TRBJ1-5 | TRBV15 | CATSREIDSLNQPQHF | TGTGCCACCAGCAGAGAGATAGACAGCTTAAATCAGCCCCAGCATTTT
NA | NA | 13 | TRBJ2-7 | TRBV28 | CASSLQSSYEQYF | TGTGCCAGCAGTTTACAGAGCTCCTACGAGCAGTACTTC
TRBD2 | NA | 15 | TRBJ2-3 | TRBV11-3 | CASSPSGGRTDTQYF | TGTGCCAGCAGTCCTAGCGGGGGGCGCACAGATACGCAGTATTTT
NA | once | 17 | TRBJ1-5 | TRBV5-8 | CASSLVTGTYSNQPQHF | TGTGCCAGCAGCTTGGTAACCGGGACCTATAGCAATCAGCCCCAGCATTTT
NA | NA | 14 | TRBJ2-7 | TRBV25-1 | CASSRGTDDYEQYF | TGTGCCAGCAGTCGTGGGACGGACGATTACGAGCAGTACTTC
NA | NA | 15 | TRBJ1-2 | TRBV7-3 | CASSSGPEGLHGYTF | TGTGCCAGCAGCTCAGGACCGGAGGGACTTCATGGCTACACCTTC
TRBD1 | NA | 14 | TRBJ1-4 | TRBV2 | CARKRQGGEEKLFF | TGTGCCCGCAAACGACAGGGGGGGGAGGAAAAACTGTTTTTT
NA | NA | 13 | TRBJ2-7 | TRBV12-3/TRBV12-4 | CASSLRGPSEQYF | TGTGCCAGCAGTTTACGGGGGCCGTCCGAGCAGTACTTC
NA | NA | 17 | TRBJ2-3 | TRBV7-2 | CASSLAAGGFRTDTQYF | TGTGCCAGCAGCTTAGCTGCCGGCGGGTTTCGCACAGATACGCAGTATTTT
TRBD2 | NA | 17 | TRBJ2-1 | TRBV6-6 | CASSPLAGAYNYNEQFF | TGTGCCAGCAGTCCACTAGCGGGGGCGTACAACTACAATGAGCAGTTCTTC
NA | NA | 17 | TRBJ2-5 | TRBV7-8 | CASSLRWRDEGGETQYF | TGTGCCAGCAGCTTACGTTGGCGGGACGAAGGCGGGGAGACCCAGTACTTC
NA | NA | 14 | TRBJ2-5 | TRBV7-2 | CASSFFSSRETQYF | TGTGCCAGCAGCTTTTTCAGTTCGCGGGAGACCCAGTACTTC
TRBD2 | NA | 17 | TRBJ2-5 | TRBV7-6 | CASSLASLAGFEETQYF | TGTGCCAGCAGCTTAGCTTCCTTAGCGGGGTTCGAAGAGACCCAGTACTTC
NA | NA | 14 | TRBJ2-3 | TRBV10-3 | CAISEGGAVDTQYF | TGTGCCATCAGTGAGGGAGGCGCGGTCGATACGCAGTATTTT
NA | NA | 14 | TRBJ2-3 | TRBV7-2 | CASSLRGAADTQYF | TGTGCCAGCAGCTTAAGGGGGGCCGCAGATACGCAGTATTTT
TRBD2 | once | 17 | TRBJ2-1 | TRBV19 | CASSKGSSGREGSEQFF | TGTGCCAGTAGTAAAGGTAGTAGCGGGAGGGAAGGGAGTGAGCAGTTCTTC
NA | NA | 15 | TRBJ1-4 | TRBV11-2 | CASSLGGVINEKLFF | TGTGCCAGCAGCTTAGGAGGGGTAATTAATGAAAAACTGTTTTTT
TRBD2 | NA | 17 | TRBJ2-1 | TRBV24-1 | CATSDATSGGPYNEQFF | TGTGCCACCAGTGATGCTACTAGCGGGGGGCCTTACAATGAGCAGTTCTTC
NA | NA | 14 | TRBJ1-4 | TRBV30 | CAWRPGALNEKLFF | TGTGCCTGGAGGCCCGGGGCCCTTAATGAAAAACTGTTTTTT
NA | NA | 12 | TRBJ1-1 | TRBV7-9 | CASSETYSEAFF | TGTGCCAGCAGCGAAACCTACTCCGAAGCTTTCTTT
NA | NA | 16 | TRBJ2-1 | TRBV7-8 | CASSQFSLRTYNEQFF | TGTGCCAGCAGCCAATTTAGCCTGCGGACCTACAATGAGCAGTTCTTC
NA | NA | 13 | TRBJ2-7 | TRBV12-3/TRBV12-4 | CASSHITGLEQYF | TGTGCCAGCAGTCACATAACAGGGCTCGAGCAGTACTTC
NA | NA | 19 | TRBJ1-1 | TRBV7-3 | CASSATPYVPGQRNTEAFF | TGTGCCAGCAGCGCGACCCCATATGTCCCGGGTCAGAGGAACACTGAAGCTTTCTTT
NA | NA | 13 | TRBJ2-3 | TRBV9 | CASSVVSTDTQYF | TGTGCCAGCAGCGTAGTCAGCACAGATACGCAGTATTTT
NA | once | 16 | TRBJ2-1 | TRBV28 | CASSVPRPARRGEQFF | TGTGCCAGCAGCGTACCCCGGCCTGCTCGTCGCGGTGAGCAGTTCTTC
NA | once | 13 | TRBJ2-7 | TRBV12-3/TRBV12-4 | CASTPGPGYEQYF | TGTGCCAGCACCCCGGGACCGGGCTACGAGCAGTACTTC
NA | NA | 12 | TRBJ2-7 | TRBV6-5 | CASRGKNYEQYF | TGTGCCAGCAGGGGGAAAAACTACGAGCAGTACTTC